This passage covers 7 T cell receptor beta chains from one sample sequenced in a study of T-cell reconstitution after alpha-beta-depleted transplantation in children. Unique molecular identifiers featured in how the TCRbeta library was prepared. TCRdb processed the PCR reads anew with MiXCR; each CDR3 protein has one entry. The table shows fewer than 1 million distinct CDR3 sequences, with about 16% occurring only once. The starting material was PBMCs, mostly from graft donor cells, obtained 360 days after TCRalphabeta/CD19-depleted stem cell transplant. Every receptor here comes from a male patient younger than 18 who had a stem cell transplant for acute lymphoblastic leukemia, so the T cells may come from the graft donor.

The rearrangement joins TRBV10-1 to TRBJ1-6; D is ambiguous. The V gene's germline CDR1 is WNHNN and CDR2 SYGVQD (reference sequence). V shed 3 bases and J shed 1 base, with 4 bases lying between them. This CDR3 comprises 14 residues. CDR3 loop: CASSEGSYNSPLHF. DNA for the CDR3: TGCGCCAGCAGTGAAGGATCCTATAATTCACCCCTCCACTTT.

The V gene is TRBV10-2, the J gene TRBJ2-1; D is unresolved. Germline V CDR1 and CDR2: WSHSY, SAAADI. The CDR3 spans 14 residues. Trimming pared 4 bases from V and 0 bases from J, leaving 7 bases between. The CDR3 loop reads CASSVPSSYNEQFF. CDR3 bases: TGCGCCAGCAGTGTTCCCAGCTCCTACAATGAGCAGTTCTTC.

This clonotype was recorded at least ten times. The chain joins TRBV7-9 to TRBJ2-7; the D gene is possibly TRBD1 (5 bases). Germline-derived CDR1 and CDR2 are SEHNR and FQNEAQ (reference sequence). Trimming pared 1 base from V and 9 bases from J, leaving 10 bases between. The CDR3 has 12 amino acids. In DNA, the CDR3 is TGTGCCAGCAGCTTAGAGGGGTTGGGGCAGTACTTC. As protein: CASSLEGLGQYF.

DNA for the CDR3: TGTGCCAGCAGCGTCCTCGGACTAGTTAAGTACAATGAGCAGTTCTTC. Translated, it gives CASSVLGLVKYNEQFF. The chain combines TRBV9 with TRBJ2-1; 7 bases line up with TRBD2. Germline values: CDR1 SGDLS, CDR2 YYNGEE. The CDR3 length is 16 residues. The V and J ends lost 2 bases and 4 bases, in that order; junction bases with no gene match: 9.

This clonotype occurred many times. The chain joins TRBV5-1 to TRBJ2-4; 16 nucleotides agree with TRBD2. CDR1 SGHRS and CDR2 YFSETQ come from the germline V gene. The CDR3 covers 17 residues. V gave up 4 bases and J gave up 2 bases; unmatched junction bases: 3. CDR3 nucleotide sequence: TGCGCCAGCAGCGGGACTAGCGGGAGGGGTACCAAAAACATTCAGTACTTC. Its protein product is CASSGTSGRGTKNIQYF.

This clonotype showed up just a few times. This chain connects TRBV20-1 to TRBJ1-2; no clear D gene. The CDR3 is 14 amino acids. The germline CDR1 and CDR2 sequences are DFQATT and SNEGSKA (reference sequence). V lost 3 bases to trimming and J lost 0 bases, with 11 bases between them. The CDR3 loop reads CSASPRLSNYGYTF. The CDR3 DNA reads as TGCAGTGCTAGTCCCAGACTATCTAACTATGGCTACACCTTC.

The V gene is TRBV7-2, the J gene TRBJ2-6, with D unclear. CDR1 is SGHTA and CDR2 is FQGNSA in the germline V gene. With 1 base removed from V and 4 bases from J, the gap between germline ends came to 11 bases. The length of the CDR3 is 16 residues. CDR3 residues: CASSLGSVSGANVLTF. For the CDR3, the DNA is TGTGCCAGCAGCTTAGGGAGCGTGTCCGGGGCCAACGTCCTGACTTTC. Drawing the rest from reference TRBV7-2 and TRBJ2-6, the complete variable domain is GAGVSQSPSNKVTEKGKDVELRCDPISGHTALYWYRQSLGQGLEFLIYFQGNSAPDKSGLPSDRFSAERTGGSVSTLTIQRTQQEDSAVYLCASSLGSVSGANVLTFGAGSRLTVL.